This is a list of T cell receptor beta chains from one sample in a study of T cells in Graves' hyperthyroidism and ophthalmopathy. One entry per CDR3 protein, called by TCRdb with MiXCR from the multiplex PCR reads. The sample has some 350,000 distinct CDR3 sequences; approximately 15% are singletons. Sequenced material: blood. The receptor source for this set is a woman between 18 and 30 years old with Graves' hyperthyroidism that later progressed to Graves' ophthalmopathy. Both conserved end residues are part of each CDR3. The D gene is left open where the match is weak. Size is omitted from some rows. Given values are once, few, many or a class for expanded clones.

TRBD1	NA	TRBV7-3	15	TRBJ2-2	TGTGCCAGCAGCCCAACAGGGGGCGCGGCCGGGGAGCTGTTTTTT	CASSPTGGAAGELFF
NA	many	TRBV28	14	TRBJ1-1	TGTGCCAGCAGTCCAGGATGGGAATTCACTGAAGCTTTCTTT	CASSPGWEFTEAFF
TRBD2	few	TRBV6-5	15	TRBJ2-7	TGTGCCAGCAGTTACAGGAGACTAGCGGTCTACGAGCAGTACTTC	CASSYRRLAVYEQYF
NA	many	TRBV29-1	15	TRBJ2-7	TGCAGCGTTGAAAAATCCGGGACCACTAGCTACGAGCAGTACTTC	CSVEKSGTTSYEQYF
NA	many	TRBV20-1	15	TRBJ2-1	TGCAGTGCTAGAGACCCGACCCACATAGCCAATGAGCAGTTCTTC	CSARDPTHIANEQFF
NA	few	TRBV5-4	15	TRBJ2-2	TGTGCCAGCAGCCTGCGAAGGAAGCCCCCCGGGGAGCTGTTTTTT	CASSLRRKPPGELFF
NA	many	TRBV20-1	11	TRBJ1-1	TGCAGGCTCACACTGAACACTGAAGCTTTCTTT	CRLTLNTEAFF
TRBD1	NA	TRBV10-2	19	TRBJ2-5	TGCGCCAGCAGTCCGTCCCCCCCCCCGGACAGGGGGGGAGGCGGGACCCAGTACTTC	CASSPSPPPDRGGGGTQYF
NA	many	TRBV6-5	14	TRBJ2-2	TGTGCCAGCAGTTACATAGACACCACCGGGGAGCTGTTTTTT	CASSYIDTTGELFF
NA	many	TRBV5-1	14	TRBJ2-7	TGCGCCAGCAGGTCGGGAGCCCGATCCTACGAGCAGTACTTC	CASRSGARSYEQYF
NA	many	TRBV20-1	15	TRBJ2-1	TGCAGTGCTAGCACCACTCGACGGGCCTACAATGAGCAGTTCTTC	CSASTTRRAYNEQFF
NA	many	TRBV12-3/TRBV12-4	14	TRBJ2-3	TGTGCCAGCAACCCGAGCGGTAGCACAGATACGCAGTATTTT	CASNPSGSTDTQYF
TRBD1	NA	TRBV4-1	16	TRBJ2-2	TGCGCCAGCAGCCAGGGGGACAGGGCATACACCGGGGAGCTGTTTTTT	CASSQGDRAYTGELFF
TRBD1	many	TRBV28	14	TRBJ1-1	TGTGCCAGCAGCCATCAGGGGGCGAACACTGAAGCTTTCTTT	CASSHQGANTEAFF
TRBD1	many	TRBV10-3	15	TRBJ2-3	TGTGCCATCACCGGGACAGGTGATAGCACAGATACGCAGTATTTT	CAITGTGDSTDTQYF
TRBD1	many	TRBV27	14	TRBJ1-4	TGTGCCACCAGTAAACAGGGGGCGCGTGAAAAACTGTTTTTT	CATSKQGAREKLFF
NA	many	TRBV6-2/TRBV6-3	16	TRBJ2-1	TGTGCCAGCACGAACCCTCCAGGGTATCTAGTAAATGAGCAGTTCTTC	CASTNPPGYLVNEQFF
NA	many	TRBV7-2	12	TRBJ2-7	TGTGCCAGCAGTCTCGTCTCCTACGAGCAGTACTTC	CASSLVSYEQYF
TRBD2	NA	TRBV30	19	TRBJ2-2	TGTGCCATGGGGGGGGGTTGGCTAGCGGACCTGGCGAACACCGGGGAGCTGTTTTTT	CAMGGGWLADLANTGELFF
NA	many	TRBV20-1	14	TRBJ2-1	TGCAGTGTAGATCCCTACGGCGCCTACAATGAGCAGTTCTTC	CSVDPYGAYNEQFF
TRBD1	many	TRBV20-1	13	TRBJ1-2	TGCAGTGCCATCACAGGGGCGGCGACGGGCTACACCTTC	CSAITGAATGYTF
TRBD1	NA	TRBV5-1	13	TRBJ1-2	TGCGCCAGCACCCAGGGGGACAACTATGGCTACACCTTC	CASTQGDNYGYTF
NA	many	TRBV7-2	13	TRBJ2-7	TGTGCCAGCAGCTTAGGGGCGAGCCTCGAGCAGTACTTC	CASSLGASLEQYF
NA	many	TRBV6-6	13	TRBJ2-7	TGTGCCAGCAGTTACGGGCCCACCTACGAGCAGTACTTC	CASSYGPTYEQYF
NA	NA	TRBV6-5	18	TRBJ1-5	TGTGCCAGCAGTTACTCTTTCCGGGGACTTTATAGCAATCAGCCCCAGCATTTT	CASSYSFRGLYSNQPQHF
TRBD1	many	TRBV28	15	TRBJ1-1	TGTGCCAGCAGGGGAGGGGGAGGGGGCCACACTGAAGCTTTCTTT	CASRGGGGGHTEAFF
NA	many	TRBV18	16	TRBJ2-1	TGTGCCAGCTCACCACTATCTCTTGGCCCATACAATGAGCAGTTCTTC	CASSPLSLGPYNEQFF
TRBD2	many	TRBV2	15	TRBJ2-1	TGTGCCAGCACTTCCTCCAGCGGGAGATATGATGAGCAGTTCTTC	CASTSSSGRYDEQFF
NA	once	TRBV19	14	TRBJ2-7	TGTGCCAGTAGACCGACAGGCGGAGCCTACGAGCAGTACTTC	CASRPTGGAYEQYF
NA	NA	TRBV5-1	16	TRBJ2-6	TGCGCCAGCAGCCCTCCCGGGAGTCTGGGTGCCAACGTCCTGACTTTC	CASSPPGSLGANVLTF
TRBD1	many	TRBV2	15	TRBJ2-4	TGTGCCAGCAGCCTACTTGGACAGGACAAAAACATTCAGTACTTC	CASSLLGQDKNIQYF
NA	NA	TRBV20-1	13	TRBJ1-2	TGCAGTGCTCCCAGTGGGGGTGGCTATGGCTACACCTTC	CSAPSGGGYGYTF